This entry lists 5 T cell receptor beta chains sequenced from one sample in a study of cytomegalovirus exposure and HLA in healthy donors. PCR amplification relied on 60 Vbeta primers (plus 13 Jbeta primers). Method: immunoSEQ multiplex PCR; TCRdb's copy keeps in-frame clones and lacks some. The data show 100,000 to 120,000 clones, around 15% seen once. Sequences were obtained from PBMCs. These receptors were collected from a female donor in good health and CMV-seronegative.

The CDR3 loop is CASSLWQGARNGYTF. In DNA, the CDR3 is TGTGCCAGCAGTTTATGGCAGGGGGCGCGCAATGGCTACACCTTC. V gene TRBV27 combines with J gene TRBJ1-2, with 8 bases aligning to TRBD1. The CDR3 totals 15 residues. The V and J ends lost 1 base and 6 bases, in that order; junction bases with no gene match: 7. The germline gives CDR1 MNHEY, CDR2 SMNVEV (reference sequence).

This chain connects TRBV19 to TRBJ2-2, with 9 bases fitting TRBD1. Unmatched junction bases numbered 13, after V lost 7 bases and J lost 7 bases. CDR1 and CDR2 (germline): LNHDA, SQIVND (reference sequence). There are 16 residues in the CDR3. The CDR3 DNA is TGTGCCAGTACCACTACCGGGACAGGGAGTATCGGGGAGCTGTTTTTT. Translated: CASTTTGTGSIGELFF.

The J gene is TRBJ2-3, the V gene TRBV7-2; tentative D call: TRBD2 (6 bases). This CDR3 has 14 residues. V was trimmed by 8 bases and J by 1 base, leaving 13 bases between them. Germline V lookup: CDR1 SGHTA, CDR2 FQGNSA. CDR3 in DNA: TGTGCCAGCGCCCTTGGCGGGGGCACAGATACGCAGTATTTT. Translating gives CASALGGGTDTQYF.

The chain is built from TRBV5-8 and TRBJ2-7, with TRBD1 matching over 10 bases. J was trimmed by 6 bases and V by 3 bases; bases with no gene match: 15. Germline CDR1 SGHTS, CDR2 YDEGEE. CDR3 length: 17 residues. CDR3 residues: CASSWIPAGTGVPEQYF. In nucleotides, the CDR3 is TGTGCCAGCAGCTGGATACCTGCGGGGACAGGGGTTCCCGAGCAGTACTTC.

CDR3 bases: TGTGCCAGCAGCTACAGGGGCCTAGGTAATGAGCAGTTCTTC. It is translated as CASSYRGLGNEQFF. V gene TRBV7-6 combines with J gene TRBJ2-1; 7 bases are a match to TRBD1. The CDR3 is made up of 14 amino acids. Trimming at V came to 4 bases and at J to 7 bases, leaving 7 bases not matched to a gene. Per the germline V gene, CDR1 is SGHVS and CDR2 is FNYEAQ.